The 20 T cell receptor beta chains below come from one sample, sequenced in a study of blood T cell repertoires in COVID-19. Some clones are missing from TCRdb's copy, which holds only in-frame ones; the method was immunoSEQ multiplex PCR. The sample comprises approximately 100,000 clones, about nine tenths of which are singletons, and 0.85% to 1% rests with the top ten. The specimen was peripheral blood. The receptors come from a man aged 55 to 70 with acute or convalescent COVID-19.

The chain is built from TRBV28 and TRBJ1-3; 7 nucleotides agree with TRBD1. The germline V gene encodes CDR1 MDHEN and CDR2 SYDVKM. The CDR3 contains 14 residues. The trim removed 2 bases at V and 7 bases at J, leaving 5 bases unmatched. The CDR3 sequence is CASSLVQTGNTIYF. DNA of the CDR3: TGTGCCAGCAGTTTAGTACAGACAGGGAACACCATATATTTT.

CDR3 sequence (DNA): TGCGCCAGCAGCTCGACTAGCGGGAGTTACAATGAGCAGTTCTTC. This sequence encodes CASSSTSGSYNEQFF. The chain joins TRBV5-1 to TRBJ2-1; 12 nucleotides match TRBD2. The J segment lost 4 bases and the V segment lost 3 bases, leaving 2 bases of the junction unmatched. The CDR3 totals 15 residues. The germline V gene encodes CDR1 SGHRS and CDR2 YFSETQ.

The chain joins TRBV7-3 to TRBJ1-2; the match to TRBD1 covers 7 bases. The germline V gene encodes CDR1 SGHTA and CDR2 FQGTGA. The CDR3 contains 16 residues. V lost 4 bases to trimming and J lost 2 bases; unmatched junction nucleotides: 10. CDR3 in amino acids: CASSSISGTANYGYTF. Written as DNA, the CDR3 is TGTGCCAGCAGCTCAATATCCGGGACAGCCAACTATGGCTACACCTTC.

The chain recombines TRBV2 with TRBJ2-1; D unresolved. Germline CDR1 reads SNHLY; CDR2 reads FYNNEI. The CDR3 length is 11 residues. Deletions cut 2 bases from V and 14 bases from J, with 10 bases between. The CDR3 sequence: CASSETLDEFF. CDR3 nucleotides: TGTGCCAGCAGTGAAACCCTAGATGAGTTCTTC.

This sequence joins TRBV27 and TRBJ1-5, with D uncertain. Germline assignment: CDR1 MNHEY and CDR2 SMNVEV (reference sequence). V dropped 6 bases and J dropped 0 bases, with 15 bases sitting between them. This CDR3 has 16 residues. CDR3 sequence reads: CASRSGPPNSNQPQHF. CDR3 DNA: TGTGCCAGCAGAAGTGGGCCACCCAATAGCAATCAGCCCCAGCATTTT.

The chain is built from TRBV19 and TRBJ2-3, with a tentative D call TRBD1 (6 bases). In germline, CDR1 is LNHDA, CDR2 SQIVND (reference sequence). The CDR3 extends over 16 amino acids. V gave up 4 bases and J gave up 3 bases, with 17 bases separating them. The CDR3 reads CASSKVAQGGTDTQYF. The CDR3 coding sequence is TGTGCCAGTAGTAAGGTCGCACAGGGTGGGACAGATACGCAGTATTTT.

The V gene is TRBV21-1, the J gene TRBJ1-1; the D call in the table, TRBD1, was not verified against the DNA. TRBV21-1 is a pseudogene. The CDR3 contains 14 residues. CDR3 DNA sequence: TGTGCCAGCAGCCACCCCGGGACAGGACTTGAAGCTTTCTTT. Residues: CASSHPGTGLEAFF.

The chain has TRBV19 and TRBJ2-1; 7 positions agree with TRBD2. J was trimmed by 5 bases and V by 4 bases; bases with no gene match: 5. The CDR3 extends over 14 amino acids. Looked up from germline, CDR1 is LNHDA and CDR2 is SQIVND (reference sequence). In nucleotides, the CDR3 is TGTGCCAGTAGTAACCCTAGCGGCCACAATGAGCAGTTCTTC. It yields the protein CASSNPSGHNEQFF.

The gene calls are TRBV5-1 and TRBJ1-3, with 7 positions matching TRBD1. The CDR3 extends over 16 amino acids. With 4 bases clipped from V and 2 bases from J, the junction kept 9 bases outside the gene matches. Germline CDR1 is SGHRS and CDR2 is YFSETQ. Written as DNA, the CDR3 is TGCGCCAGCAGCCCTGTACGACAGGGCGCTGGAAACACCATATATTTT. It is translated as CASSPVRQGAGNTIYF.

The chain joins TRBV2 to TRBJ1-5; TRBD1 aligns across 8 bases. V was pared by 6 bases and J by 6 bases, with 13 bases of the junction left unmatched. Per the germline V gene, CDR1 is SNHLY and CDR2 is FYNNEI. This CDR3 spans 16 amino acids. CDR3 DNA sequence: TGTGCCAGCAGGTTTTCGACAGGGGCAGGGGGTCAGCCCCAGCATTTT. Protein sequence: CASRFSTGAGGQPQHF.

This chain links TRBV11-2 with TRBJ1-1; 7 positions agree with TRBD1. J was trimmed by 5 bases and V by 5 bases; bases with no gene match: 11. Germline CDR1 is SGHAT and CDR2 is FQNNGV. CDR3 length: 15 residues. Here the CDR3 reads CASSLGGGGGTEAFF. The CDR3 DNA reads as TGTGCCAGCAGCCTAGGGGGCGGCGGAGGGACTGAAGCTTTCTTT.

CDR3 sequence (DNA): TGTGCCACCAGTGATTTGTCAGGGGATCAGCCCCAGCATTTT. Amino acid sequence: CATSDLSGDQPQHF. This chain links TRBV24-1 with TRBJ1-5; TRBD1 might be the D (6 bases). This CDR3 is 14 amino acids long. Between the trimmed V and J ends, which lost 0 bases and 5 bases, there was a span of 7 bases. CDR1 and CDR2 (germline): KGHDR, SFDVKD.

As DNA, the CDR3 is TGTGCCAGCAGTGAGTCCAAGGGAAGGTTCGACAGGGGGCATGGCTACACCTTC. Amino acid sequence: CASSESKGRFDRGHGYTF. This chain joins TRBV6-1 and TRBJ1-2; 10 bases are shared with TRBD1. Per the germline V gene, CDR1 is MNHNS and CDR2 is SASEGT. Unmatched junction bases numbered 16, after V lost 3 bases and J lost 6 bases. This CDR3 comprises 18 residues.

CDR3 sequence: CASSYGLALTGELFF. Written as DNA, the CDR3 is TGTGCCAGCAGTTATGGTCTAGCGCTCACCGGGGAGCTGTTTTTT. The chain couples TRBV6-5 to TRBJ2-2, with D possibly being TRBD2 (6 bases). V lost 3 bases, J lost 4 bases, and 12 bases lay in between. Per the germline V gene, CDR1 is MNHEY and CDR2 is SVGAGI. The CDR3 has 15 residues.

The rearrangement joins TRBV19 to TRBJ1-1; D not certain. Trimming removed 0 bases at V and 10 bases at J, with 12 bases between. Germline CDR1 LNHDA, CDR2 SQIVND (reference sequence). The CDR3 totals 13 residues. The CDR3 reads CASSIDLGSGAFF. The CDR3 nucleotides are TGTGCCAGTAGTATAGATCTAGGCAGTGGAGCTTTCTTT.

The V gene is TRBV10-3, the J gene TRBJ1-2; 7 bases map to TRBD1. The CDR3 runs to 15 residues. V lost 6 bases, J lost 2 bases, and 9 bases stayed unmatched. Germline values: CDR1 ENHRY, CDR2 SYGVKD. CDR3 protein: CAIREPGQRNYGYTF. CDR3 in DNA: TGTGCCATCAGAGAGCCGGGACAGAGAAACTATGGCTACACCTTC.

The chain is built from TRBV11-2 and TRBJ2-7; tentative D call: TRBD2 (7 bases). Between the trimmed V and J ends, which lost 5 bases and 5 bases, there was a span of 28 bases. The germline V gene encodes CDR1 SGHAT and CDR2 FQNNGV. This CDR3 has 18 amino acids. The CDR3 nucleotides are TGTGCCAGCAGCCATTATAGGGGGGGACCGGCTATAATCCACGAGCAGTACTTC. This encodes CASSHYRGGPAIIHEQYF.

This sequence joins TRBV28 and TRBJ2-1, with TRBD1 matching over 7 bases. From germline, CDR1 is MDHEN and CDR2 SYDVKM. CDR3 length: 13 residues. J gave up 8 bases and V 4 bases, and 5 bases lay outside the gene matches. DNA of the CDR3: TGTGCCAGCAGTTCCCCACAGGGGCATGAGCAGTTCTTC. This translates into CASSSPQGHEQFF.

CDR3 amino acids: CASSQSGQGGNTEAFF. The DNA for the CDR3 is TGTGCCAGCAGCCAATCCGGACAGGGGGGGAACACTGAAGCTTTCTTT. The chain combines TRBV6-6 with TRBJ1-1, with 10 bases identical to TRBD1. From germline, CDR1 is MNHNY and CDR2 SVGAGI (reference sequence). This CDR3 has 16 residues. The V gene end was trimmed by 6 bases and the J gene end by 1 base; junction bases not matched to a gene: 8.

The V call is TRBV7-2, the J call TRBJ2-5; D ambiguous. The CDR3 has 16 amino acids. V dropped 1 base and J dropped 4 bases, with 16 bases sitting between them. Per germline, CDR1 SGHTA and CDR2 FQGNSA. Here the CDR3 reads CASSLGLALRRETQYF. Here the CDR3 DNA reads TGTGCCAGCAGCTTAGGACTGGCTTTAAGGAGAGAGACCCAGTACTTC.